Each of the 8 T cell receptor beta chains below was sequenced from the same sample in a study of blood T cell repertoires in COVID-19. Method: immunoSEQ multiplex PCR; TCRdb's copy keeps in-frame clones and lacks some. The sample contains over 120,000 clones, about 89% of which appear only once. Sample: peripheral blood. The source of these receptors is a man in his fifties or sixties who had recovered from COVID-19.

The chain links TRBV5-1 to TRBJ1-3; TRBD1 aligns across 10 bases. Trimming took 4 bases from V and 3 from J; bases not matched to a gene: 7. The CDR3 runs to 16 residues. CDR1 is SGHRS, CDR2 YFSETQ, per germline. Written as DNA, the CDR3 is TGCGCCAGCAGCCCTGGGACAGGGGTAAATGGAAACACCATATATTTT. Its protein product is CASSPGTGVNGNTIYF.

The chain couples TRBV11-3 to TRBJ2-1; no definite D call. The germline V gene encodes CDR1 SGHNT and CDR2 YENEEA. CDR3 length: 13 residues. The V gene lost 5 bases and the J gene lost 0 bases, with 5 bases spanning the gap. The CDR3 nucleotides read TGTGCCAGCAGCACAGTCTCCTACAATGAGCAGTTCTTC. Residues: CASSTVSYNEQFF.

CDR3 sequence reads: CASSARLDTQYF. CDR3 nucleotides: TGTGCCAGCAGTGCGAGGCTAGATACGCAGTATTTT. The rearrangement joins TRBV2 to TRBJ2-3; D call uncertain. CDR1 and CDR2 from the germline V gene are SNHLY and FYNNEI. The CDR3 is 12 amino acids. Trimming pared 4 bases from V and 5 bases from J, leaving 7 bases between.

The chain has TRBV19 and TRBJ1-1; TRBD1 aligns across 9 bases. Germline assignment: CDR1 LNHDA and CDR2 SQIVND (reference sequence). CDR3 length equals 15 residues. The V and J ends lost 5 bases and 1 base, in that order; junction bases with no gene match: 5. The CDR3 DNA is TGTGCCAGTAGTCCTGGGACAGGGCAGAACACTGAAGCTTTCTTT. Its protein is CASSPGTGQNTEAFF.

This rearrangement joins TRBV6-5 to TRBJ2-3; tentatively, D is TRBD2 (5 bases). Trimming removed 0 bases at V and 6 bases at J, with 13 bases between. The V gene's germline CDR1 is MNHEY and CDR2 SVGAGI. This CDR3 is built from 15 residues. This chain's CDR3 is CASSYSLTGTDTQYF. The CDR3 bases are TGTGCCAGCAGTTACTCGTTGACGGGAACCGATACGCAGTATTTT.

V and J are TRBV6-4 and TRBJ2-5; 11 nucleotides match TRBD2. The germline gives CDR1 MRHNA, CDR2 SNTAGT. The V segment lost 5 bases and the J segment 5 bases; nucleotides outside the gene matches: 4. CDR3 size: 14 residues. The CDR3 loop is CASSPTSGAETQYF. CDR3 coding DNA: TGTGCCAGCAGTCCGACTAGCGGGGCGGAGACCCAGTACTTC.

The chain couples TRBV5-1 to TRBJ2-1; 8 nucleotides agree with TRBD1. The ends lost 0 bases at V and 3 bases at J; junction bases unmatched: 8. CDR3 length equals 17 residues. Per the germline V gene, CDR1 is SGHRS and CDR2 is YFSETQ. CDR3 DNA sequence: TGCGCCAGCAGCTTGGTGTTCCGGGACAGGTACTACAATGAGCAGTTCTTC. Encoded protein: CASSLVFRDRYYNEQFF. Based on the CDR3 plus reference TRBV5-1 and TRBJ2-1, the full variable domain is KAGVTQTPRYLIKTRGQQVTLSCSPISGHRSVSWYQQTPGQGLQFLFEYFSETQRNKGNFPGRFSGRQFSNSRSEMNVSTLELGDSALYLCASSLVFRDRYYNEQFFGPGTRLTVL.

The chain joins TRBV10-3 to TRBJ1-1; D call uncertain. Per the germline V gene, CDR1 is ENHRY and CDR2 is SYGVKD. The CDR3 loop spans 11 amino acids. V lost 8 bases and J lost 3, with 7 bases in between. The CDR3 here is CAISRDTEAFF. The CDR3 bases are TGTGCCATCTCACGGGACACTGAAGCTTTCTTT.